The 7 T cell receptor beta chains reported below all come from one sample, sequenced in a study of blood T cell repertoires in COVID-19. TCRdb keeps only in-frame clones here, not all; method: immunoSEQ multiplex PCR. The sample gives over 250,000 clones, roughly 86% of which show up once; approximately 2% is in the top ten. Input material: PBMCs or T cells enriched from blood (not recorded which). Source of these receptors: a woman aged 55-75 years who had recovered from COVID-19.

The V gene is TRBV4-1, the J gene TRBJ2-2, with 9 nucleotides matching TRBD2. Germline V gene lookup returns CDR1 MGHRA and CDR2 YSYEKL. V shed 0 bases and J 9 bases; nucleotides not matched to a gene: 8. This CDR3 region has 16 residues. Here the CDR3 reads CASSQEVGAGGWELFF. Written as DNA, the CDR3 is TGCGCCAGCAGCCAAGAGGTGGGAGCGGGGGGCTGGGAGCTGTTTTTT.

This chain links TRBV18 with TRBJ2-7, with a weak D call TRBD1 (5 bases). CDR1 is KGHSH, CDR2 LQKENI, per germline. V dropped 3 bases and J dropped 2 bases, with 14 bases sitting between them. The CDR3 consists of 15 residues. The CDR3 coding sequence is TGTGCCAGCTCACCTCTCTCCCGGACAACCTACGAGCAGTACTTC. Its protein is CASSPLSRTTYEQYF.

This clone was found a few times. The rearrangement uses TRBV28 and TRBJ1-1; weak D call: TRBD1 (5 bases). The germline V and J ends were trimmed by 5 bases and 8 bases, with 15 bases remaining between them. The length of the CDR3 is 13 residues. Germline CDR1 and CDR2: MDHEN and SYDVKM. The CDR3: CASSGQGAREAFF. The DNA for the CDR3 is TGTGCCAGCAGTGGGCAGGGTGCGCGGGAAGCTTTCTTT.

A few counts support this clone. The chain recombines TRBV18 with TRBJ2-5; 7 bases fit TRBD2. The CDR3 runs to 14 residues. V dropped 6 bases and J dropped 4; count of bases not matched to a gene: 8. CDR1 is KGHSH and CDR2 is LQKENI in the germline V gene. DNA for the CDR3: TGTGCCAGCTCCCTCCGGGACTACAGAGAGACCCAGTACTTC. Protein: CASSLRDYRETQYF.

In nucleotides, the CDR3 is TGTGCCTGGAACAGGAACACTGAAGCTTTCTTT. Protein product: CAWNRNTEAFF. The rearrangement joins TRBV30 to TRBJ1-1; no reliable D call. Trimming removed 4 bases from V and 1 base from J, with 4 bases in between. Germline lookup yields CDR1 GTSNPN and CDR2 SVGIG (reference sequence). The length of the CDR3 is 11 residues.

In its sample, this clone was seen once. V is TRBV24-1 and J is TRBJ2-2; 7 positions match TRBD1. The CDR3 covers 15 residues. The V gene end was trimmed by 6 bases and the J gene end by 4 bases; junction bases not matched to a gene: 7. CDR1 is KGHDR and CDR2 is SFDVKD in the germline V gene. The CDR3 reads CATSPNRGITGELFF. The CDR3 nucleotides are TGTGCCACCAGTCCCAACAGGGGAATCACCGGGGAGCTGTTTTTT.

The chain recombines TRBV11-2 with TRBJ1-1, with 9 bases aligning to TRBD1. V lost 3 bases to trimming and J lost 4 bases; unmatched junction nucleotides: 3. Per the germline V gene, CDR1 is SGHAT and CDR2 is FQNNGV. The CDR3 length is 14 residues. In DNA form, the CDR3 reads TGTGCCAGCAGCTTGGGGACAGGGATCACTGAAGCTTTCTTT. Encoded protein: CASSLGTGITEAFF.